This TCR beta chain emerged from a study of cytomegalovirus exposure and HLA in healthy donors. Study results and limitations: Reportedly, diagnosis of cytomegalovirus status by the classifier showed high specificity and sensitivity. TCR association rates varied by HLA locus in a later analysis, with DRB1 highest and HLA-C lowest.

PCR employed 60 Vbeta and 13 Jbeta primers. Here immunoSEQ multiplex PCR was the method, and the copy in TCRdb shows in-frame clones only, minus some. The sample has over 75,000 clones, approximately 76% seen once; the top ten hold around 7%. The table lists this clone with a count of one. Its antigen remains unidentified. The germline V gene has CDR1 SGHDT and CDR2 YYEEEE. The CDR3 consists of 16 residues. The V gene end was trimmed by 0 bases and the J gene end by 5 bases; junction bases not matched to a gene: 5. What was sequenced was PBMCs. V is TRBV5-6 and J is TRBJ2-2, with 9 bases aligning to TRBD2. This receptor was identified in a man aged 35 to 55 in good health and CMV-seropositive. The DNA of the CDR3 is TGTGCCAGCAGCTTGGTGGGGCTAGCGGGGACCGGGGAGCTGTTTTTT. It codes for CASSLVGLAGTGELFF.